This TCR beta chain was found in a study of blood T cell repertoires in COVID-19. V was pared by 5 bases and J by 0 bases, with 5 bases between. CDR3 length: 12 amino acids. Germline V lookup: CDR1 KGHSH, CDR2 LQKENI. Assay: immunoSEQ multiplex PCR; the TCRdb copy retains only in-frame clones and omits some. The table includes roughly 140,000 clones, around 90% detected once. The sequence was obtained from a woman aged 45-65 years with acute or convalescent COVID-19. The chain recombines TRBV18 with TRBJ2-7; no clear D gene. The sequenced material came from peripheral blood. The CDR3 is CASSASSYEQYF. CDR3 in DNA: TGTGCCAGCTCAGCCAGCTCCTACGAGCAGTACTTC. The full variable domain, its missing parts supplied by reference TRBV18 and TRBJ2-7, is NAGVMQNPRHLVRRRGQEARLRCSPMKGHSHVYWYRQLPEEGLKFMVYLQKENIIDESGMPKERFSAEFPKEGPSILRIQQVVRGDSAAYFCASSASSYEQYFGPGTRLTVT.